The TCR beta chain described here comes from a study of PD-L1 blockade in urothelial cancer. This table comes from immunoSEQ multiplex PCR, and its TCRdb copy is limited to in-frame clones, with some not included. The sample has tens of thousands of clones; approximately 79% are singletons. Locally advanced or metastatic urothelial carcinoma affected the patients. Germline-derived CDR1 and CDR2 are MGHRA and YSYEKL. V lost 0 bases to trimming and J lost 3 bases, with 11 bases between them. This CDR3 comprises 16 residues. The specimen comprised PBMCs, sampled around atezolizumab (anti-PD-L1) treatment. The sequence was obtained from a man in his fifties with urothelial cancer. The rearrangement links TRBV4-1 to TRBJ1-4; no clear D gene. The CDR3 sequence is CASSQDPRGANEKLFF. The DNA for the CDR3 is TGCGCCAGCAGCCAAGATCCCCGGGGAGCTAATGAAAAACTGTTTTTT.